This T cell receptor (beta chain) appears in the sequencing data of a study of Tregs in tolerant kidney transplant recipients. Study-level points and caveats: Few patients were studied, so findings need validation in larger groups.

Repertoires were generated with immunoSEQ multiplex PCR, while TCRdb's copy carries only in-frame clones and drops some. The sample shows tens of thousands of clones, over 85% of them seen only once. Mixed chimerism was transient after nonmyeloablative marrow transplants from related graft donors. V lost 10 bases to trimming and J lost 4 bases, with 11 bases between them. CDR3 size: 11 residues. Germline V CDR1 and CDR2: MNHEY, SVGAGI. To note about this clone: Antigen specificity is unknown.

The specimen was CD4+ T cells from blood (PBMCs), collected 12 months after the transplant. The chain recombines TRBV6-5 with TRBJ2-7, with a possible D match to TRBD1 (7 bases). The TCR sequence derives from a human patient who received a combined kidney and bone marrow transplant. Part of the T cells may come from the graft donor. The CDR3 DNA is TGTGCCACCCAGGGGGGTTACGAGCAGTACTTC. Encoded protein: CATQGGYEQYF.